Below are 3 T cell receptor beta chains sequenced from a single sample in a study of CD8 T cells in ankylosing spondylitis. TCRdb independently ran MiXCR on the 5' RACE reads; one entry per CDR3 protein. The sample holds a few hundred thousand distinct CDR3 sequences; about 18% are singletons and the top ten take under 40%. Sequencing was carried out using blood, either unsorted or a sorted T cell fraction (not recorded which). The receptors originated from a male donor with ankylosing spondylitis or in good health (not recorded which).

This clonotype was detected a few times. The chain couples TRBV29-1 to TRBJ2-7; D call uncertain. This CDR3 comprises 13 residues. Germline CDR1 and CDR2: SQVTM and ANQGSEA. With 4 bases removed from V and 4 bases from J, the gap between germline ends came to 14 bases. The CDR3 nucleotides are TGCAGCGTTGTTGGAGTCAAAGAATACGAGCAGTACTTC. Its protein product is CSVVGVKEYEQYF.

This clonotype was counted at least ten times. V is TRBV20-1 and J is TRBJ2-2; 8 positions match TRBD2. The CDR3 is 15 amino acids. The V gene end was trimmed by 4 bases and the J gene end by 2 bases; junction bases not matched to a gene: 6. Germline CDR1 reads DFQATT; CDR2 reads SNEGSKA (reference sequence). DNA for the CDR3: TGCAGTGCTACCGCGGGAGGCCTTAACACCGGGGAGCTGTTTTTT. As protein: CSATAGGLNTGELFF.

This clonotype came up a few times. The chain uses TRBV6-5 and TRBJ2-5; D not certain. Trimming cost V 0 bases and J 5 bases, with 13 bases left between them. CDR1 is MNHEY, CDR2 SVGAGI, per germline. The length of the CDR3 is 15 residues. The CDR3 here is CASSYSKLLGETQYF. CDR3 nucleotides: TGTGCCAGCAGTTACTCGAAACTCCTCGGGGAGACCCAGTACTTC.